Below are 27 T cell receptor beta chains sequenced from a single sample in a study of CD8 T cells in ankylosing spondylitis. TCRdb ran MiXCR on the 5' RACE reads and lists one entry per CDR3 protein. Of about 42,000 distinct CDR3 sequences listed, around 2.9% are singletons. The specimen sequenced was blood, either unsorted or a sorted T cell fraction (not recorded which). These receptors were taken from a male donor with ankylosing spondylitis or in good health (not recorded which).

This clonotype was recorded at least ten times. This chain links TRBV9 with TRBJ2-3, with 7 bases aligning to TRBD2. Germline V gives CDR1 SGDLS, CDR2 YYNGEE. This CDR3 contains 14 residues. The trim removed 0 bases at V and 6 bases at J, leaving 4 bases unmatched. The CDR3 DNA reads TGTGCCAGCAGCGTAGGAATAGCGGGTGATACGCAGTATTTT. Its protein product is CASSVGIAGDTQYF.

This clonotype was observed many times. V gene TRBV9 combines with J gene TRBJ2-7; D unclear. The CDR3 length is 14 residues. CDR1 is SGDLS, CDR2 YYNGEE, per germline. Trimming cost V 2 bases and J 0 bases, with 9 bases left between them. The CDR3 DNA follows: TGTGCCAGCAGCGTGGATCTTCTCTCCTACGAGCAGTACTTC. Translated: CASSVDLLSYEQYF. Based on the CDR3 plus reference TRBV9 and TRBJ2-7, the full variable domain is DSGVTQTPKHLITATGQRVTLRCSPRSGDLSVYWYQQSLDQGLQFLIQYYNGEERAKGNILERFSAQQFPDLHSELNLSSLELGDSALYFCASSVDLLSYEQYFGPGTRLTVT.

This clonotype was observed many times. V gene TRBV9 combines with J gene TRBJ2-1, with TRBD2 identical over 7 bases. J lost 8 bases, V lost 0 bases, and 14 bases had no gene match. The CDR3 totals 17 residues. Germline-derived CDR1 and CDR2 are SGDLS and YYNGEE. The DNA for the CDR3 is TGTGCCAGCAGCGTAGCTACGAGCGGGATGGGTGACGATGAGCAGTTCTTC. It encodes CASSVATSGMGDDEQFF. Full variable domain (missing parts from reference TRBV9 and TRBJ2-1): DSGVTQTPKHLITATGQRVTLRCSPRSGDLSVYWYQQSLDQGLQFLIQYYNGEERAKGNILERFSAQQFPDLHSELNLSSLELGDSALYFCASSVATSGMGDDEQFFGPGTRLTVL.

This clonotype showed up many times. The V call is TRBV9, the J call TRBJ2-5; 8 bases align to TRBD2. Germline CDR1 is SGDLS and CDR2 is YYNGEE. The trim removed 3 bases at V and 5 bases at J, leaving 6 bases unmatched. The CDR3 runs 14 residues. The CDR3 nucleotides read TGTGCCAGCAGCGAGCCCGGGGGGGCCGAGACCCAGTACTTC. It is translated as CASSEPGGAETQYF.

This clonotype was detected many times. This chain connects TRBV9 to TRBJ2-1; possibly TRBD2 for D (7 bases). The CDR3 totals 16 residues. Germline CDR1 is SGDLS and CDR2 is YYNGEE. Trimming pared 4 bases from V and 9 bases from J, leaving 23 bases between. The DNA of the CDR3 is TGTGCCAGCAGCAGGGTAGGTGGGAGGGGGGGCGGTGAGCAGTTCTTC. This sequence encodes CASSRVGGRGGGEQFF.

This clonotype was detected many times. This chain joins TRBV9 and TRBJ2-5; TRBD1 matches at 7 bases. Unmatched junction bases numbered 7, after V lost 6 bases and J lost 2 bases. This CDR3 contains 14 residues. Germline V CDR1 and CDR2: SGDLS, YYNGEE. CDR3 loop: CASTRTGEQETQYF. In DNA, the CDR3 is TGTGCCAGCACTCGAACAGGGGAACAAGAGACCCAGTACTTC.

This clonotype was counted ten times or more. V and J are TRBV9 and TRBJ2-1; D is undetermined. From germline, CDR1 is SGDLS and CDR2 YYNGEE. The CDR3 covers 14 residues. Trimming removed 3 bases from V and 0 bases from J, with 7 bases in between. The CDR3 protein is CASSGGFSYNEQFF. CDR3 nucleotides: TGTGCCAGCAGCGGTGGCTTCTCCTACAATGAGCAGTTCTTC.

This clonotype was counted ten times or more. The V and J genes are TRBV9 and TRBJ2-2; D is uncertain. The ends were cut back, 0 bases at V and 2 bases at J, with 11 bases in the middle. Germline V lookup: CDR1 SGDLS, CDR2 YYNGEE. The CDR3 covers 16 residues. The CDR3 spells CASSVDWTPNTGELFF. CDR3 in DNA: TGTGCCAGCAGCGTAGACTGGACGCCTAACACCGGGGAGCTGTTTTTT.

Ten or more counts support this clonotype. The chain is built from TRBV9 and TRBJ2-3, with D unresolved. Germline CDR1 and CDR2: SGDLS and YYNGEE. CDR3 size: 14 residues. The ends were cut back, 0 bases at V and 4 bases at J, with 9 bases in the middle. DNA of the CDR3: TGTGCCAGCAGCGTAGAAGGCTCCCCAGATACGCAGTATTTT. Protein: CASSVEGSPDTQYF.

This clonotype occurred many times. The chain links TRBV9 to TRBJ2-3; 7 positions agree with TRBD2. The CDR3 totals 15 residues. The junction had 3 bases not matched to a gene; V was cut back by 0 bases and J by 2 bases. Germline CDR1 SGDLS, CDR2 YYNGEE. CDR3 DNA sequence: TGTGCCAGCAGCGTAGGGACTAGAAACACAGATACGCAGTATTTT. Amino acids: CASSVGTRNTDTQYF.

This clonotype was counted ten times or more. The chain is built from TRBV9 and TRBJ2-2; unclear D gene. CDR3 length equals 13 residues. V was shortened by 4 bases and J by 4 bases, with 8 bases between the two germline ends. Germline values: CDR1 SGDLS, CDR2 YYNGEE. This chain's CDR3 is CASSPRSTGELFF. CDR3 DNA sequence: TGTGCCAGCAGCCCGAGAAGCACCGGGGAGCTGTTTTTT.

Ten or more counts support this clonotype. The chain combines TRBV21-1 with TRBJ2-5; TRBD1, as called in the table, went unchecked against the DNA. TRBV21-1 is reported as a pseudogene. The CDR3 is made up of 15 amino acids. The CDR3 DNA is TGTGCCAGCAGCAAAAGAGGCCCCCACAAGGAGACCCAGTACTTC. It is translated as CASSKRGPHKETQYF.

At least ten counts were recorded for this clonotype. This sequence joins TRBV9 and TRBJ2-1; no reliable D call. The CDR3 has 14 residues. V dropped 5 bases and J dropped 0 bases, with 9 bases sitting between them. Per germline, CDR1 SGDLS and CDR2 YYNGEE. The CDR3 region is CASSITSSYNEQFF. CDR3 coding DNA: TGTGCCAGCAGTATTACGAGCTCCTACAATGAGCAGTTCTTC.

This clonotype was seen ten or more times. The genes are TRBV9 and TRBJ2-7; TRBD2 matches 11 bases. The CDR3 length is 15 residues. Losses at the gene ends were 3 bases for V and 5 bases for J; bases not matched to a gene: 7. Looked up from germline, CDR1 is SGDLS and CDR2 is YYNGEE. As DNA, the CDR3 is TGTGCCAGCAGCGCCAGTAGCGGGAGGGGCGACGAGCAGTACTTC. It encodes CASSASSGRGDEQYF.

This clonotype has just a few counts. CDR3 residues: CASSESPITYEQYF. CDR3 in DNA: TGTGCCAGCAGCGAGAGCCCTATCACCTACGAGCAGTACTTC. V usage is TRBV9 and J usage is TRBJ2-7, with D uncertain. The CDR3 consists of 14 residues. In germline, CDR1 is SGDLS, CDR2 YYNGEE. Trimming stripped 3 bases from V and 2 bases from J, with 12 bases between. The complete variable domain, with remaining parts taken from reference TRBV9 and TRBJ2-7, reads DSGVTQTPKHLITATGQRVTLRCSPRSGDLSVYWYQQSLDQGLQFLIQYYNGEERAKGNILERFSAQQFPDLHSELNLSSLELGDSALYFCASSESPITYEQYFGPGTRLTVT.

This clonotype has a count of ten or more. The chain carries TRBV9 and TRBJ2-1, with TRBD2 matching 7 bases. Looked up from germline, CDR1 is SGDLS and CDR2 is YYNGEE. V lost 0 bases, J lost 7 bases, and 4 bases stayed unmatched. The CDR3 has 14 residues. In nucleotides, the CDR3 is TGTGCCAGCAGCGTAGGGATTAGCGGGAATGAGCAGTTCTTC. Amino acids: CASSVGISGNEQFF.

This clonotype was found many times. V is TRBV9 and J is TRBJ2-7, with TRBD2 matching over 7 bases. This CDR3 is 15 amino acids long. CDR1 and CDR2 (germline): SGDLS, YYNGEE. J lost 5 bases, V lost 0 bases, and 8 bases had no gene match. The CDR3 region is CASSVGASGEHEQYF. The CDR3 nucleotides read TGTGCCAGCAGCGTAGGGGCCAGCGGGGAACACGAGCAGTACTTC. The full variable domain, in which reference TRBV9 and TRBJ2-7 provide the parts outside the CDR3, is DSGVTQTPKHLITATGQRVTLRCSPRSGDLSVYWYQQSLDQGLQFLIQYYNGEERAKGNILERFSAQQFPDLHSELNLSSLELGDSALYFCASSVGASGEHEQYFGPGTRLTVT.

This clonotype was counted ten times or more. The CDR3 DNA follows: TGTGCCAGCAGCGTAGCCCGACTGGGAACTGAAGCTTTCTTT. It is translated as CASSVARLGTEAFF. The chain carries TRBV9 and TRBJ1-1, with no clear D. This CDR3 is 14 amino acids long. The germline V gene has CDR1 SGDLS and CDR2 YYNGEE. Trimming left V 0 bases short and J 5 bases short, with 11 bases between. The full variable domain, with the rest looked up from reference TRBV9 and TRBJ1-1, is DSGVTQTPKHLITATGQRVTLRCSPRSGDLSVYWYQQSLDQGLQFLIQYYNGEERAKGNILERFSAQQFPDLHSELNLSSLELGDSALYFCASSVARLGTEAFFGQGTRLTVV.

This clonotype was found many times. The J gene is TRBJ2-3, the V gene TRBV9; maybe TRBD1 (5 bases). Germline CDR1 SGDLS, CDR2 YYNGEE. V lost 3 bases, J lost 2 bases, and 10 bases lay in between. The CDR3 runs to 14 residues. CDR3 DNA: TGTGCCAGCAGCGCGTGGGGCCTCACAGATACGCAGTATTTT. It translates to CASSAWGLTDTQYF.

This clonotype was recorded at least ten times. The CDR3 spells CASSAGTGALYEQYF. CDR3 nucleotide sequence: TGTGCCAGCAGCGCAGGGACAGGGGCCCTCTACGAGCAGTACTTC. V usage is TRBV9 and J usage is TRBJ2-7, with 10 bases matching TRBD1. CDR1 SGDLS and CDR2 YYNGEE come from the germline V gene. The V gene end was trimmed by 3 bases and the J gene end by 3 bases; junction bases not matched to a gene: 6. This CDR3 spans 15 amino acids. Filled out from reference TRBV9 and TRBJ2-7, the complete variable domain reads DSGVTQTPKHLITATGQRVTLRCSPRSGDLSVYWYQQSLDQGLQFLIQYYNGEERAKGNILERFSAQQFPDLHSELNLSSLELGDSALYFCASSAGTGALYEQYFGPGTRLTVT.

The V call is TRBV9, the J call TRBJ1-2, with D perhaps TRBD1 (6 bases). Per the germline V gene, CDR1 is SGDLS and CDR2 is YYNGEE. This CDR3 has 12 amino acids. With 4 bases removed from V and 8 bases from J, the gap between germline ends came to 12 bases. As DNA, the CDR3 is TGTGCCAGCAGCTTCACAGGGTACGGCTACACCTTC. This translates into CASSFTGYGYTF.

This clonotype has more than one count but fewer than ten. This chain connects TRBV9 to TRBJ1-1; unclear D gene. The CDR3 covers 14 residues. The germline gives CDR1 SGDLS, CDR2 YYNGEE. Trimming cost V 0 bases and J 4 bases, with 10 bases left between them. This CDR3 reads CASSVATGSTEAFF. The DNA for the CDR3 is TGTGCCAGCAGCGTAGCTACGGGGAGCACTGAAGCTTTCTTT.

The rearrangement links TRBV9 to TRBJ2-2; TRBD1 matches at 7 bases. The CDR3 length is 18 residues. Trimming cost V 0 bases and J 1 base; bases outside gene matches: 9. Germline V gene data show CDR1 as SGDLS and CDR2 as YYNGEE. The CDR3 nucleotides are TGTGCCAGCAGCGTAGTTTCGTTGGGACAGATGAACACCGGGGAGCTGTTTTTT. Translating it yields CASSVVSLGQMNTGELFF.

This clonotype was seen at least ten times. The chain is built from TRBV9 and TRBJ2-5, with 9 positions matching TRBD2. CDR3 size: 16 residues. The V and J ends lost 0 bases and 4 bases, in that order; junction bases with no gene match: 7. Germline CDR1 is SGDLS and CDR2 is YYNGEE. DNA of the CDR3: TGTGCCAGCAGCGTAGAAGCTAGCGGGACGGGAGAGACCCAGTACTTC. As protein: CASSVEASGTGETQYF.

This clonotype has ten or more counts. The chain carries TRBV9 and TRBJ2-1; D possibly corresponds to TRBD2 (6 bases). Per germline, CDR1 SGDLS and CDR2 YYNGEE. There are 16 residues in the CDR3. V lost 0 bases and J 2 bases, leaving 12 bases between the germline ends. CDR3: CASSVGWDSTYNEQFF. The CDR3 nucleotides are TGTGCCAGCAGCGTAGGTTGGGACTCAACCTACAATGAGCAGTTCTTC.

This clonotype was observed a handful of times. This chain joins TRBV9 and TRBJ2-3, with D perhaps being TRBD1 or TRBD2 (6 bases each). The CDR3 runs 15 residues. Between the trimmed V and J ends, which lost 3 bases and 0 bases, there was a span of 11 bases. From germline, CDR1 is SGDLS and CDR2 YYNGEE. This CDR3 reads CASSGGAVSTDTQYF. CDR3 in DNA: TGTGCCAGCAGCGGGGGGGCAGTTAGCACAGATACGCAGTATTTT.

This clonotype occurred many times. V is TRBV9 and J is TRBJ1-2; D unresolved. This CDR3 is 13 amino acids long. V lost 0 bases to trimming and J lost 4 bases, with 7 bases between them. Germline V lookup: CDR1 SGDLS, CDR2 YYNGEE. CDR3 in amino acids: CASSVGQLYGYTF. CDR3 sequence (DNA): TGTGCCAGCAGCGTAGGGCAGCTCTATGGCTACACCTTC.